This T cell receptor beta chain was recovered during a study of cytomegalovirus exposure and HLA in healthy donors. PCR was performed using 60 Vbeta and 13 Jbeta primers. The repertoire was sequenced with immunoSEQ multiplex PCR; TCRdb's copy has only in-frame clones and lacks some. This sample has 120,000 to 150,000 clones, with 75% to 80% found just once. This clone was observed once. Its antigen is not identified. J lost 11 bases, V lost 2 bases, and 21 bases had no gene match. Germline V gene sequence: CDR1 MNHNS, CDR2 SASEGT. The CDR3 length is 20 residues. General study results and limits: Per a later analysis, HLA-associated TCR beta chains showed more clonal expansion than other, equally common TCR beta chains. For most TCR beta V segments, an earlier analysis put the productive rate at about 87% or about 30% of the time.

The chain joins TRBV6-1 to TRBJ1-4, with 12 bases that match TRBD1. This sequence originates from a woman aged 25-40 years in good health and CMV-seronegative. The sample comprised PBMCs. The CDR3: CASSELMIGTGGTPEGKLFF. DNA for the CDR3: TGTGCCAGCAGTGAATTAATGATCGGGACAGGGGGCACGCCGGAGGGGAAACTGTTTTTT.